The 16 T cell receptor beta chains presented below share a single source sample, sequenced in a study of blood T cell repertoires in COVID-19. Assay used: immunoSEQ multiplex PCR; TCRdb lists only in-frame clones, some missing. The sample records 59,000 or so clones, approximately 87% being singletons. The specimen was peripheral blood. These receptors were obtained from a human donor in a cohort sampled during active COVID-19.

The chain is built from TRBV7-6 and TRBJ2-5; 11 bases are a match to TRBD2. J lost 5 bases, V lost 1 base, and 12 bases had no gene match. The CDR3 has 18 residues. Germline CDR1 reads SGHVS; CDR2 reads FNYEAQ. DNA for the CDR3: TGTGCCAGCAGCTTAGAGTCTGGAGTAGCGGGGGGGATGGAGACCCAGTACTTC. Protein: CASSLESGVAGGMETQYF.

This clone was seen just once. A junction end diverges from the germline sequence, so it may reflect a read error. The chain couples TRBV6-5 to TRBJ1-1, with TRBD1 as a possible D gene (5 bases). Looked up from germline, CDR1 is MNHEY and CDR2 is SVGAGI. The CDR3 loop spans 14 amino acids. CDR3 in DNA: TGTGCCAGCAGCTACTACGGGGGGAACACTGAAGCTTTCTTT. This encodes CASSYYGGNTEAFF.

This clone has only one observation. V gene TRBV12-3 or TRBV12-4 combines with J gene TRBJ1-2; 9 nucleotides line up with TRBD1. Trimming removed 5 bases from V and 8 bases from J; junction bases left unmatched: 6. The CDR3 loop spans 13 amino acids. DNA for the CDR3: TGTGCCAGCAGTCACAGGGGGCGGGCGGGCTACACCTTC. Encoded protein: CASSHRGRAGYTF.

The table lists this clone with a few counts. This chain uses TRBV7-2 with TRBJ1-4; D unresolved. The CDR3 spans 13 residues. V was trimmed by 3 bases and J by 13 bases, leaving 15 bases between them. In germline, CDR1 is SGHTA, CDR2 FQGNSA. DNA of the CDR3: TGTGCCAGCAGCTTCGGAGTATCCGAGGGACTGTTTTTT. It encodes CASSFGVSEGLFF.

The chain links TRBV24-1 to TRBJ2-6, with D possibly being TRBD1 (6 bases). CDR3 length: 17 residues. The V gene lost 2 bases and the J gene lost 4 bases, with 14 bases spanning the gap. Germline lookup yields CDR1 KGHDR and CDR2 SFDVKD. The CDR3 nucleotides are TGTGCCACCAGTGATTCCAGGGGTCTCGGAGGGGCCAACGTCCTGACTTTC. The encoded protein is CATSDSRGLGGANVLTF.

The rearrangement links TRBV28 to TRBJ1-1; TRBD1 might be the D (6 bases). Germline V gene sequence: CDR1 MDHEN, CDR2 SYDVKM. The CDR3 runs to 16 residues. V was cut by 7 bases and J by 3 bases, with 21 bases left in between. CDR3 DNA: TGTGCCAGCAACCTTGGCAGGGGCCGTGGGTACACTGAAGCTTTCTTT. It is translated as CASNLGRGRGYTEAFF.

V and J are TRBV28 and TRBJ2-1; D is possibly TRBD1 (5 bases). The CDR3 is 16 residues long. V was pared by 7 bases and J by 5 bases, with 21 bases between. Germline lookup yields CDR1 MDHEN and CDR2 SYDVKM. The DNA for the CDR3 is TGTGCCAGCACCTCACCCGGACGGCCGACAGACAATGAGCAGTTCTTC. Its translation is CASTSPGRPTDNEQFF.

The V call is TRBV7-2, the J call TRBJ2-7; D uncertain. The CDR3 has 14 amino acids. The germline V and J ends were trimmed by 2 bases and 1 base, with 9 bases remaining between them. The V gene's germline CDR1 is SGHTA and CDR2 FQGNSA. The CDR3 sequence: CASSLFPPSYEQYF. The DNA for the CDR3 is TGTGCCAGCAGCTTATTTCCCCCATCCTACGAGCAGTACTTC.

This clone was counted once. The CDR3 DNA is TGCGCCAGCAGCCCGCCCGGGACTAGCGGGGGCACAGATACGCAGTATTTT. Its translation: CASSPPGTSGGTDTQYF. The genes are TRBV5-1 and TRBJ2-3, with 13 bases fitting TRBD2. The CDR3 is 17 amino acids. Looked up from germline, CDR1 is SGHRS and CDR2 is YFSETQ. J gave up 1 base and V 4 bases, and 6 bases lay outside the gene matches.

The chain couples TRBV9 to TRBJ1-4; 7 nucleotides align to TRBD1. The V gene end was trimmed by 7 bases and the J gene end by 5 bases; junction bases not matched to a gene: 11. Germline assignment: CDR1 SGDLS and CDR2 YYNGEE. The CDR3 contains 15 residues. As DNA, the CDR3 is TGTGCCAGCTCTAGGGGGCCGGGCGGGAATGAAAAACTGTTTTTT. Its protein product is CASSRGPGGNEKLFF.

In this sample, this clone turned up once. V gene TRBV19 combines with J gene TRBJ2-3; D not certain. The ends were cut back, 3 bases at V and 4 bases at J, with 5 bases in the middle. The length of the CDR3 is 12 residues. Per germline, CDR1 LNHDA and CDR2 SQIVND (reference sequence). For the CDR3, the DNA is TGTGCCAGTAGTATTGGGCCAGATACGCAGTATTTT. Translating it yields CASSIGPDTQYF.

This clone has only a few counts. The CDR3 nucleotides read TGTGCCAGCAGCTTTAGAACAGCTAACTATGGCTACACCTTC. Translated, it gives CASSFRTANYGYTF. The chain couples TRBV7-2 to TRBJ1-2; no clear D. The CDR3 is 14 amino acids. Trimming left V 3 bases short and J 0 bases short, with 8 bases between. From germline, CDR1 is SGHTA and CDR2 FQGNSA.

The V gene is TRBV6-6, the J gene TRBJ1-2; D gene uncertain. Germline V CDR1 and CDR2: MNHNY, SVGAGI (reference sequence). CDR3 size: 12 residues. The ends were cut back, 6 bases at V and 6 bases at J, with 11 bases in the middle. The CDR3: CASREGIDGYTF. In DNA, the CDR3 is TGTGCCAGCAGAGAGGGTATCGATGGCTACACCTTC.

Relative to its sample, this clone is medium-sized. This chain links TRBV7-3 with TRBJ1-1; D might be TRBD1 (5 bases). This CDR3 region has 15 residues. From germline, CDR1 is SGHTA and CDR2 FQGTGA. Trimming pared 5 bases from V and 1 base from J, leaving 14 bases between. CDR3 protein: CASSARQSPNTEAFF. In DNA, the CDR3 is TGTGCCAGCAGCGCGCGACAGTCACCGAACACTGAAGCTTTCTTT.

A single count supports this clone. This chain uses TRBV6-5 with TRBJ1-2; D gene ambiguous. The CDR3 has 14 residues. The germline V gene encodes CDR1 MNHEY and CDR2 SVGAGI. The V end was cut by 6 bases, the J end by 8 bases, with 19 bases between. CDR3 residues: CASSSLEELRGYTF. The CDR3 nucleotides read TGTGCCAGCAGCTCCCTAGAGGAATTACGGGGCTACACCTTC.

The chain couples TRBV13 to TRBJ1-5, with 7 bases aligning to TRBD1. The CDR3 consists of 15 residues. V gave up 5 bases and J gave up 4 bases; unmatched junction bases: 8. CDR1 is PRHDT and CDR2 is FYEKMQ in the germline V gene (reference sequence). Here the CDR3 reads CASSQGQTSNQPQHF. The CDR3 bases are TGTGCCAGCAGCCAGGGACAGACTAGTAATCAGCCCCAGCATTTT.